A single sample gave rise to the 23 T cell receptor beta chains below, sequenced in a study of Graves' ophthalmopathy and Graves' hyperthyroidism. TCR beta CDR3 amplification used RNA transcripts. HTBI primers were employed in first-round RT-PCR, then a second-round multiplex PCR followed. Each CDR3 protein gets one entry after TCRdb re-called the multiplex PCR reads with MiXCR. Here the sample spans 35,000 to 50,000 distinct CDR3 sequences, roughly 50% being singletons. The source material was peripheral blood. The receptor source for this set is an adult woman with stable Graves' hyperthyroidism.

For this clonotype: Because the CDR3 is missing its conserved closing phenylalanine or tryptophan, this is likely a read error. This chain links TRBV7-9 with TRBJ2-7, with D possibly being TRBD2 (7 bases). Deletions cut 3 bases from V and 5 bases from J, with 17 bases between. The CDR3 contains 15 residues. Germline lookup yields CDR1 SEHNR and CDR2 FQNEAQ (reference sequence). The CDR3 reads CASSLEDRGTNEQYS. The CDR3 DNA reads TGTGCCAGCAGCTTGGAGGACAGAGGGACTAACGAGCAGTACTCC.

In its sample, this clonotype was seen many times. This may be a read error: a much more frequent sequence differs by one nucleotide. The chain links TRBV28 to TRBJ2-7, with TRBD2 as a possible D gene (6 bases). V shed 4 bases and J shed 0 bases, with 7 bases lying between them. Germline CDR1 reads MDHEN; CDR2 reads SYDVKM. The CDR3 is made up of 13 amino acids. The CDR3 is CASSSGSSYEQYF. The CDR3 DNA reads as TGTGCCAGCAGTTCCGGGAGCTCCTACGAGCAGTACTTC.

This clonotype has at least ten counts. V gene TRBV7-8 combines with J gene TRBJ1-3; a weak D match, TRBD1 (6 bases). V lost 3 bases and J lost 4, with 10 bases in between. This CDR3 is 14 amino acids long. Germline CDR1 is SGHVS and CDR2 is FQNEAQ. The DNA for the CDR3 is TGTGCCAGCAGCTTCCGGGACACAGGAAACACCATATATTTT. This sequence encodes CASSFRDTGNTIYF. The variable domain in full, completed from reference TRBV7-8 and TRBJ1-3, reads GAGVSQSPRYKVAKRGQDVALRCDPISGHVSLFWYQQALGQGPEFLTYFQNEAQLDKSGLPSDRFFAERPEGSVSTLKIQRTQQEDSAVYLCASSFRDTGNTIYFGEGSWLTVV.

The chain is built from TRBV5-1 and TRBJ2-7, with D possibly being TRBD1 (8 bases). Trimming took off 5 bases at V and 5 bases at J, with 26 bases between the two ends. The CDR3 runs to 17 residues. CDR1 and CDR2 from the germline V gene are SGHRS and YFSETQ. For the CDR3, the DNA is TGCGCCAGCAGGGACCCCGGACAGGGAGGGGGCCTCCACGAGCAGTACTTC. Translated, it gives CASRDPGQGGGLHEQYF.

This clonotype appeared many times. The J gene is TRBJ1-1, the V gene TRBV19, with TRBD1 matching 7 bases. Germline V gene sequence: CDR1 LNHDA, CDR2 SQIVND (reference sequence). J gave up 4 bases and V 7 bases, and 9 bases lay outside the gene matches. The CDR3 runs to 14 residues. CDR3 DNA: TGTGCCAGTATGGCGGGACAGCTTAGCACTGAAGCTTTCTTT. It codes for CASMAGQLSTEAFF.

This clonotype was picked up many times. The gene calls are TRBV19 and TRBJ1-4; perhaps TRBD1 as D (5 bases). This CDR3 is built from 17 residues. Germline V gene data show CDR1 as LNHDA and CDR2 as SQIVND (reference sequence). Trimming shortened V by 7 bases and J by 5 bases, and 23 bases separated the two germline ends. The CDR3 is CASNEARGTNTNEKLFF. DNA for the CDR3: TGTGCCAGTAATGAGGCCCGGGGGACTAACACGAATGAAAAACTGTTTTTT.

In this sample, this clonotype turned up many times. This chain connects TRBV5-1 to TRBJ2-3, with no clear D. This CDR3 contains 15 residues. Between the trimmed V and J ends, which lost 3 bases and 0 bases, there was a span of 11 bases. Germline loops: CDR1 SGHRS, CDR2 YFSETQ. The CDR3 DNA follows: TGCGCCAGCAGCTGGGGAAGGTCTAGCACAGATACGCAGTATTTT. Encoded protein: CASSWGRSSTDTQYF.

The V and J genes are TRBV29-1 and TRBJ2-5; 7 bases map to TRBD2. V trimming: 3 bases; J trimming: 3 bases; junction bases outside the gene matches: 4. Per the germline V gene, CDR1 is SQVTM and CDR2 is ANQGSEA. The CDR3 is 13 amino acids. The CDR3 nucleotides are TGCAGCGTTGACCCTAGCGGAAAAGAGACCCAGTACTTC. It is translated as CSVDPSGKETQYF.

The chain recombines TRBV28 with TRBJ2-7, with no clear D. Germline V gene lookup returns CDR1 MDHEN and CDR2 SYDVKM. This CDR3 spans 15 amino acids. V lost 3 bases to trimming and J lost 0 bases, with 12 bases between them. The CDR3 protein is CASSFAYSVSYEQYF. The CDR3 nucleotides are TGTGCCAGCAGTTTCGCGTATTCCGTCTCCTACGAGCAGTACTTC.

The CDR3, as DNA: TGCGCCAGCAGTCCGGGGGGCGTCGATCAGCCCCAGCATTTT. Its protein is CASSPGGVDQPQHF. The genes are TRBV10-2 and TRBJ1-5, with D maybe TRBD1 (6 bases). CDR3 size: 14 residues. Germline CDR1 and CDR2: WSHSY and SAAADI. Deletions cut 5 bases from V and 5 bases from J, with 13 bases between.

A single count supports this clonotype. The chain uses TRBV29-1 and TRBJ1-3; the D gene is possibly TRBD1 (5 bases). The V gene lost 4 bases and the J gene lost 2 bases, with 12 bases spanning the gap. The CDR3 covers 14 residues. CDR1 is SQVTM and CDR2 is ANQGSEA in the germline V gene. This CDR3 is CSVGIGAAGNTIYF. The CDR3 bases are TGCAGCGTTGGTATAGGGGCTGCTGGAAACACCATATATTTT.

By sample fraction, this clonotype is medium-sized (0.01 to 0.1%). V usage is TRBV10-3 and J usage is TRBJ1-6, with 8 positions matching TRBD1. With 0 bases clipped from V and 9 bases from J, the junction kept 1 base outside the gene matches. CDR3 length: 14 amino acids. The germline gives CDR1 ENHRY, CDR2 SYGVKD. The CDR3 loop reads CAISESTGVSPLHF. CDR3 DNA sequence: TGTGCCATCAGTGAGTCGACAGGGGTTTCACCCCTCCACTTT.

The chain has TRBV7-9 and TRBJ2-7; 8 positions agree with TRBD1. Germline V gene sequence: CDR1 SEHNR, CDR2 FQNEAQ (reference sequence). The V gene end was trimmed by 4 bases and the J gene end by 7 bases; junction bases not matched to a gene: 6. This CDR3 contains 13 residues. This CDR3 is CASSSTGVWEQYF. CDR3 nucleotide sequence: TGTGCCAGCAGCTCGACAGGGGTGTGGGAGCAGTACTTC.

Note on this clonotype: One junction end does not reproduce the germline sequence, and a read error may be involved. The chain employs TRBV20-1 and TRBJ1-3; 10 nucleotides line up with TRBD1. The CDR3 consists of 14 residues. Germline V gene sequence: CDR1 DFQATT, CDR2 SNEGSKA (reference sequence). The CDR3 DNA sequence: TGCAGTGGGCCGGGACAGGGGTCTGGAGACACCATATATTTT. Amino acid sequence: CSGPGQGSGDTIYF.

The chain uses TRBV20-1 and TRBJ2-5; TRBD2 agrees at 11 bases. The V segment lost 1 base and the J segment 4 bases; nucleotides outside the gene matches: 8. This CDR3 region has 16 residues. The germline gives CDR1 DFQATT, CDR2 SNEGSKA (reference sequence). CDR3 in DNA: TGCAGTGCTAGAGGTCACCGCGGACTAGCGGGAGAGACCCAGTACTTC. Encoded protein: CSARGHRGLAGETQYF.

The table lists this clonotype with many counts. CDR3 sequence: CASSLVGLNTEAFF. As DNA, the CDR3 is TGCGCCAGCAGCTTGGTCGGTCTTAACACTGAAGCTTTCTTT. The chain couples TRBV5-1 to TRBJ1-1; D unclear. Germline V gene lookup returns CDR1 SGHRS and CDR2 YFSETQ. CDR3 length: 14 residues. The V end was cut by 0 bases, the J end by 2 bases, with 8 bases between.

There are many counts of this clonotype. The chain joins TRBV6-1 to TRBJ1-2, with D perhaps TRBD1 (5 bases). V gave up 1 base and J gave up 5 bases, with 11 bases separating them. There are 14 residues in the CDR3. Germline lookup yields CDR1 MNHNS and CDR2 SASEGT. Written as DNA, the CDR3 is TGTGCCAGCAGTGAAGTGGGGGGAGGATATGGCTACACCTTC. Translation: CASSEVGGGYGYTF.

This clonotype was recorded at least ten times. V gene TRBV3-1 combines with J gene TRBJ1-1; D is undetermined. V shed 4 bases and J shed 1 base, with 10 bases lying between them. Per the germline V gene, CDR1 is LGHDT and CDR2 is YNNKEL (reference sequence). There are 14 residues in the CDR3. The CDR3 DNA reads TGTGCCAGCAGCCCTGGACTGGGGAACACTGAAGCTTTCTTT. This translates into CASSPGLGNTEAFF.

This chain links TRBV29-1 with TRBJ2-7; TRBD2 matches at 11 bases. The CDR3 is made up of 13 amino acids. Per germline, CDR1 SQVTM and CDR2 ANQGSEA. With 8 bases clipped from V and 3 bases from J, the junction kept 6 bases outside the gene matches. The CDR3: CSLELAGVYEQYF. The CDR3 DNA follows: TGCAGCTTAGAACTAGCGGGAGTCTACGAGCAGTACTTC.

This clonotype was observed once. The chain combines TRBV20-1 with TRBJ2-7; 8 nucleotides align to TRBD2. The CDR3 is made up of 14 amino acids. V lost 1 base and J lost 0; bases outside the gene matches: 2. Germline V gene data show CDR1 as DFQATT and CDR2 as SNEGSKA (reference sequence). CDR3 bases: TGCAGTGCTAGAGGGGGACTAGGCTCCTACGAGCAGTACTTC. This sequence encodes CSARGGLGSYEQYF.

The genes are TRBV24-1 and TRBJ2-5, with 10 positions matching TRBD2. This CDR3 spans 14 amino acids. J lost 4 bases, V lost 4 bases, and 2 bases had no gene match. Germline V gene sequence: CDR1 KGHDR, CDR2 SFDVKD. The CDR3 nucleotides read TGTGCCACCAGTGAACGACTAGCGGGAGAGACCCAGTACTTC. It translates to CATSERLAGETQYF.

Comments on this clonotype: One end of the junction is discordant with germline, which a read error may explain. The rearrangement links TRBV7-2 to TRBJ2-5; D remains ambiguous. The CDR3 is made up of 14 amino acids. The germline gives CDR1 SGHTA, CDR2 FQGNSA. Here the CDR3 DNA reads TGCGCCAGCAGCCAATCTCCCCCGCCGGAGACCCAGTACTTC. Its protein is CASSQSPPPETQYF.

As DNA, the CDR3 is TGTGCCAGCAGTGAAGACGGGGGGGGGAGCACTGAAGCTTTCTTT. Residues: CASSEDGGGSTEAFF. This rearrangement joins TRBV6-1 to TRBJ1-1, with D perhaps matching TRBD1 (5 bases). The CDR3 runs to 15 residues. The V gene lost 1 base and the J gene lost 4 bases, with 13 bases spanning the gap. Germline loops: CDR1 MNHNS, CDR2 SASEGT.